This T cell receptor (beta chain) was observed in a study of monozygotic twins with inflammatory bowel disease. Study observations and caveats: Among T cells, the various subtypes were not distinguishable.

The CDR3 length is 12 residues. CDR1 is SQVTM and CDR2 is ANQGSEA in the germline V gene. Following a re-call of the 5' RACE reads, TCRdb has one entry per CDR3 protein and lacks DNA. The sample yields about 420,000 distinct CDR3 sequences, of which the top ten take up around 2.4%. Note on this clonotype: The target antigen is unknown.

Input material: blood. This sequence was found in a human donor with ulcerative colitis or Crohn's disease, or a healthy co-twin of an affected twin (not recorded which). The chain has TRBV29-1 and TRBJ2-7; TCRdb returns TRBD2, unconfirmable since there is no DNA. The CDR3 reads CSVRAATYEQYF.